Listed below are T cell receptor beta chains from one sample, sequenced in a study of cytomegalovirus exposure and HLA in healthy donors. Assay used: immunoSEQ multiplex PCR; TCRdb lists only in-frame clones, some missing. The data show about 110,000 clones, around 80% seen once. The specimen was PBMCs. These receptors were obtained from a female donor in good health and CMV-seropositive. Each CDR3 is given with its conserved first and last residue. The order of the fields is J gene, clone size, V gene, D gene, CDR3 protein, CDR3 DNA. D genes are given only for firm matches. Size is omitted from some rows. Given values are once, few, many or a class for expanded clones.

J: TRBJ2-7
size: .
V: TRBV5-1
D: .
CDR3: CASSFTGAYEQYF
DNA: TGCGCCAGCAGCTTTACGGGGGCCTACGAGCAGTACTTC

J: TRBJ2-2
size: few
V: TRBV6-1
D: TRBD1
CDR3: CASSEQGDTGELFF
DNA: TGTGCCAGCAGTGAACAGGGGGACACCGGGGAGCTGTTTTTT

J: TRBJ2-7
size: .
V: TRBV10-3
D: .
CDR3: CATSFRDSTYEQYF
DNA: TGTGCCACGTCGTTCCGGGACTCAACCTACGAGCAGTACTTC

J: TRBJ2-1
size: once
V: TRBV6-5
D: TRBD2
CDR3: CASSYSLTGAGNEQFF
DNA: TGTGCCAGCAGTTACTCCCTGACGGGAGCGGGGAATGAGCAGTTCTTC

J: TRBJ2-7
size: few
V: TRBV5-4
D: .
CDR3: CASSLRTALNEQYF
DNA: TGTGCCAGCAGCTTAAGGACAGCGCTCAACGAGCAGTACTTC

J: TRBJ1-1
size: .
V: TRBV6-5
D: TRBD1
CDR3: CASSYSWTGKSRSPFF
DNA: TGTGCCAGCAGTTACTCCTGGACAGGGAAGTCTCGGTCCCCTTTTTTT

J: TRBJ1-1
size: .
V: TRBV4-3
D: TRBD1
CDR3: CASSQVGTGNTEAFF
DNA: TGCGCCAGCAGCCAAGTGGGGACAGGGAACACTGAAGCTTTCTTT

J: TRBJ1-3
size: .
V: TRBV5-1
D: TRBD1
CDR3: CASSYDRGGPGNTIYF
DNA: TGCGCCAGCAGCTACGACAGGGGAGGCCCTGGAAACACCATATATTTT

J: TRBJ1-2
size: .
V: TRBV4-1
D: .
CDR3: CASSQSTGHTPHTF
DNA: TGCGCCAGCAGCCAATCCACGGGACATACCCCCCACACCTTC

J: TRBJ2-7
size: .
V: TRBV29-1
D: TRBD2
CDR3: CSVIKREGLYEQYF
DNA: TGCAGCGTCATTAAGCGGGAGGGCCTATACGAGCAGTACTTC

J: TRBJ2-7
size: .
V: TRBV7-2
D: .
CDR3: CASSLVPVYEQYF
DNA: TGTGCCAGCAGCTTAGTTCCAGTCTACGAGCAGTACTTC

J: TRBJ1-1
size: .
V: TRBV9
D: .
CDR3: CASSPRRGPNTEAFF
DNA: TGTGCCAGCAGCCCCCGGCGGGGCCCGAACACTGAAGCTTTCTTT

J: TRBJ2-1
size: .
V: TRBV28
D: .
CDR3: CASSLGPSSYNEQFF
DNA: TGTGCCAGCAGTTTAGGCCCCAGCTCCTACAATGAGCAGTTCTTC

J: TRBJ2-7
size: .
V: TRBV27
D: .
CDR3: CASSLAGAGWVWEQYF
DNA: TGTGCCAGCAGTTTAGCAGGGGCCGGATGGGTTTGGGAGCAGTACTTC

J: TRBJ1-2
size: .
V: TRBV2
D: TRBD1
CDR3: CASTGENRGPLYGYTF
DNA: TGTGCCAGCACCGGGGAAAACAGGGGGCCCCTCTATGGCTACACCTTC

J: TRBJ1-5
size: few
V: TRBV2
D: .
CDR3: CASRLQDSNQPQHF
DNA: TGTGCCAGCAGGCTACAGGATAGCAATCAGCCCCAGCATTTT

J: TRBJ1-4
size: .
V: TRBV19
D: TRBD1
CDR3: CASSPTGRLFEKLFF
DNA: TGTGCCAGTAGTCCGACAGGGCGTCTATTCGAAAAACTGTTTTTT